These T cell receptor beta chains were read from a single sample in a study of OX40 agonist ivuxolimab in advanced cancers. Measured with immunoSEQ multiplex PCR; TCRdb has only the in-frame clones, and not every one. The sample carries 59,000 or so clones, roughly 80% recorded once. Sequenced here: CD4+ or CD8+ T cells sorted from blood, sampled in a trial of the OX40 agonist ivuxolimab. The receptors here all came from an adult with an advanced solid tumor such as melanoma, head and neck, liver or kidney cancer. Both conserved end residues are part of each CDR3. Each record gives: CDR3 length, clone size, D gene, J gene, V gene, CDR3 protein, CDR3 DNA. D genes are given only for firm matches. Not all rows give a size; the values are once, few, many and, for expanded clones, a class.

14 | . | TRBD1 | TRBJ1-1 | TRBV6-1 | CASSTRQGRTEAFF | TGTGCCAGCAGTACCCGACAGGGCAGAACTGAAGCTTTCTTT
13 | . | . | TRBJ1-1 | TRBV7-9 | CASSFFGDTEAFF | TGTGCCAGCAGCTTTTTCGGTGACACTGAAGCTTTCTTT
16 | . | . | TRBJ2-7 | TRBV21-1 | CASSIKEGAGSYEQYF | TGTGCCAGCAGCATCAAAGAGGGGGCAGGGTCCTACGAGCAGTACTTC
13 | . | . | TRBJ1-1 | TRBV10-2 | CATKPSMNTEAFF | TGCGCCACCAAACCGTCGATGAACACTGAAGCTTTCTTT
13 | . | TRBD1 | TRBJ2-1 | TRBV27 | CASSLGQGRLQFF | TGTGCCAGCAGTCTGGGACAGGGGAGGTTGCAGTTCTTC
12 | . | . | TRBJ1-1 | TRBV29-1 | CSAGWANTEAFF | TGCAGCGCCGGGTGGGCGAACACTGAAGCTTTCTTT
16 | . | TRBD1 | TRBJ1-3 | TRBV6-1 | CASSATGGLAGNTIYF | TGTGCCAGCAGTGCTACAGGGGGCCTAGCTGGAAACACCATATATTTT
15 | . | TRBD1 | TRBJ1-5 | TRBV5-1 | CASSLEGAQGQPQHF | TGCGCCAGCAGCTTGGAGGGGGCGCAGGGACAGCCCCAGCATTTT
13 | . | . | TRBJ1-2 | TRBV6-5 | CASSYPANYGYTF | TGTGCCAGCAGTTACCCAGCCAACTATGGCTACACCTTC
13 | few | TRBD1 | TRBJ2-7 | TRBV28 | CASRLDRVDEQYF | TGTGCCAGCAGACTCGACAGGGTCGACGAGCAGTACTTC
15 | . | . | TRBJ2-7 | TRBV29-1 | CSVEEAGRSSYEQYF | TGCAGCGTTGAAGAAGCCGGCAGGAGCTCCTACGAGCAGTACTTC
13 | . | . | TRBJ1-1 | TRBV19 | CASGGQPYTEAFF | TGTGCCAGTGGGGGACAACCCTACACTGAAGCTTTCTTT
13 | few | TRBD1 | TRBJ1-2 | TRBV6-6 | CASRRQGGYGYTF | TGTGCCAGCAGAAGACAGGGGGGCTATGGCTACACCTTC
17 | . | . | TRBJ2-3 | TRBV4-1 | CASSTLRGGKSTDTQYF | TGCGCCAGCAGCACCCTCAGAGGTGGGAAAAGCACAGATACGCAGTATTTT
14 | . | . | TRBJ2-1 | TRBV6-5 | CASSPDYLGNEQFF | TGTGCCAGCAGCCCGGACTACCTAGGCAATGAGCAGTTCTTC
14 | . | TRBD2 | TRBJ2-7 | TRBV6-5 | CASKLAGPPGEQYF | TGTGCCAGCAAACTAGCGGGACCCCCGGGCGAGCAGTACTTC
16 | . | . | TRBJ1-4 | TRBV5-1 | CASSLDGAGRAGGLFF | TGCGCCAGCAGCTTGGATGGGGCGGGAAGAGCGGGCGGACTGTTTTTT
11 | once | TRBD1 | TRBJ1-2 | TRBV20-1 | CSVGTGQAHTF | TGCAGTGTGGGGACAGGGCAGGCCCACACCTTC
13 | . | . | TRBJ2-1 | TRBV9 | CASSVGSYNEQFF | TGTGCCAGCAGCGTTGGCTCCTACAATGAGCAGTTCTTC
15 | . | . | TRBJ2-3 | TRBV21-1 | CASSKGQGLGDTQYF | TGTGCCAGCAGCAAGGGACAGGGACTAGGAGATACGCAGTATTTT
17 | once | . | TRBJ2-3 | TRBV5-1 | CASSRAAVAGSTDTQYF | TGCGCCAGCAGCCGCGCCGCGGTGGCGGGGAGCACAGATACGCAGTATTTT
14 | . | . | TRBJ1-4 | TRBV6-5 | CASGGRGRDEKLFF | TGTGCCAGCGGGGGACGGGGAAGGGATGAAAAACTGTTTTTT
21 | . | . | TRBJ2-5 | TRBV5-1 | CASSFKNAVPGRGRDQETQYF | TGCGCCAGCAGCTTCAAAAACGCCGTCCCGGGACGGGGGCGCGACCAAGAGACCCAGTACTTC
14 | . | TRBD2 | TRBJ2-3 | TRBV9 | CASTKLRGSDTQYF | TGTGCCAGCACCAAATTGCGGGGGTCAGATACGCAGTATTTT
15 | . | . | TRBJ1-3 | TRBV9 | CASSTEGNSGNTIYF | TGTGCCAGCAGCACCGAGGGGAACTCTGGAAACACCATATATTTT
14 | . | . | TRBJ2-7 | TRBV19 | CASSIELVAYEQYF | TGTGCCAGTAGTATAGAGCTCGTAGCCTACGAGCAGTACTTC